This TCR beta chain is drawn from a study of somatic mutations in cytotoxic T cells in rheumatoid arthritis. On the study more broadly: There were some V beta antibody-stained T-cell populations flow-sorted at nearly 100% purity, and these included V beta1+ cells sequenced for TCRB.

The study, taken as a whole, reports: No antigen targets were known for the expanded CD8+ clones.

Only in-frame clones appear in the TCRdb table, and some are missing; sequencing was by immunoSEQ multiplex PCR. Of some 40,000 clones listed, 84% are singletons. CDR1 is SGDLS, CDR2 YYNGEE, per germline. Trimming at V came to 0 bases and at J to 2 bases, leaving 5 bases not matched to a gene. The CDR3 runs to 15 residues. Comment on this clone: Its antigen remains unidentified.

By positive magnetic bead selection, CD4+ and CD8+ cells were isolated, and their purity was checked by flow cytometry. The origin of this receptor is a man aged 40-49 years in good health. The sequenced material came from CD8+ T cells sorted from blood. The chain uses TRBV9 and TRBJ2-7; 7 nucleotides align to TRBD1. This chain's CDR3 is CASSVEGAPTYEQYF. In nucleotides, the CDR3 is TGTGCCAGCAGCGTAGAGGGGGCTCCGACCTACGAGCAGTACTTC.